This TCR beta chain comes out of a study of blood T cell repertoires in COVID-19. Background on the study: The samples span acute and convalescent COVID-19 from the United States, Italy and Spain.

The V end was cut by 0 bases, the J end by 19 bases, with 11 bases between. From germline, CDR1 is SGHDT and CDR2 YYEEEE. This CDR3 contains 11 residues. In the source study's methods: Reference gene primer amplification gave nucleated cell count estimates. Measured with immunoSEQ multiplex PCR; TCRdb has only the in-frame clones, and not every one. The V and J calls and clone size are taken from that table; D and trimming were inferred from the DNA. This table holds about 250,000 clones, 86% found once. Across about two dozen US areas, participants ranged in age from about 18 to 100 years. Either two negative PCRs, clearance, or symptom resolution qualified Cohort 3 donors as recovered.

Sequencing was carried out using PBMCs or T cells enriched from blood (not recorded which). The TCR originated in a man aged 35 to 55 who had recovered from COVID-19. J is TRBJ1-6 and V is TRBV5-6; the D is unclear. The CDR3 DNA is TGTGCCAGCAGCTTGGAGCAGGACTTGCACTTT. Translating gives CASSLEQDLHF.